The sequence of this T cell receptor (beta chain) was determined in a study of cytomegalovirus exposure and HLA in healthy donors. The study's findings and limits: Associated with cytomegalovirus, according to the listing, were around 160 TCR beta chains. Upon later analysis, TCR association rates were observed to vary by HLA locus, being highest for DRB1 and lowest for HLA-C.

The PCR used 60 Vbeta and 13 Jbeta primers. Some clones are missing from TCRdb's copy, which holds only in-frame ones; the method was immunoSEQ multiplex PCR. The sample records some 160,000 clones, around 80% being singletons. With regard to this clone: The antigen remains unidentified.

V shed 3 bases and J shed 1 base, with 5 bases lying between them. Germline CDR1 is SGDLS and CDR2 is YYNGEE. CDR3 length: 13 residues. The sequenced sample consisted of PBMCs. The sequence was collected from a man in his late teens or twenties in good health and CMV-seronegative. The chain joins TRBV9 to TRBJ2-1, with D perhaps TRBD2 (5 bases). The DNA for the CDR3 is TGTGCCAGCAGCGCGGGATCCTACAATGAGCAGTTCTTC. This codes for CASSAGSYNEQFF.